This T cell receptor (beta chain) originates from a study of shared clonotypes between healthy human individuals. Study-wide results and caveats: Sharing across four donors was highest in naive CD4 (about 5%) and lowest in memory CD8 (roughly 0.4%).

This clone was counted a single time. Its target is unknown. Sequenced by immunoSEQ multiplex PCR; TCRdb stores in-frame clones only, minus some. The sample holds approximately 710,000 clones, 90% seen once. Germline CDR1 reads SGHAT; CDR2 reads FQNNGV. CDR3 length equals 14 residues. V was clipped by 2 bases and J by 6 bases, with 12 bases between them. The receptor comes from a young man in good health. Some clones in this sample may be carry-over from other donors' samples. The sequencing input was memory CD8+ T cells from PBMCs. The subset: CD45RO+ cells pooled with CCR7-negative TemRA cells. J is TRBJ2-3 and V is TRBV11-2, with D hard to call. CDR3 amino acids: CASSLITGVDTQYF. For the CDR3, the DNA is TGTGCCAGCAGCTTAATTACTGGGGTGGATACGCAGTATTTT.